A single T cell receptor (beta chain) is shown here with its context. Peripheral blood came from all dose cohorts at three timepoints. The data originate from a study of OX40 agonist ivuxolimab in advanced cancers. About the research overall: Participants, 80% to 90% male, averaged roughly 60 years of age, ranging from 23 to 79.

The germline CDR1 and CDR2 sequences are MNHEY and SMNVEV (reference sequence). Trimming cost V 6 bases and J 2 bases, with 8 bases left between them. The CDR3 consists of 13 residues. Produced via immunoSEQ multiplex PCR; TCRdb's table is partial and in-frame only. The sample holds roughly 25,000 clones, 65% to 90% seen once. The sample was CD4+ or CD8+ T cells sorted from blood, taken in a trial of the OX40 agonist ivuxolimab. The chain carries TRBV27 and TRBJ1-3, with D perhaps TRBD1 (5 bases). The TCR was taken from an adult with an advanced solid tumor such as melanoma, head and neck, liver or kidney cancer. This CDR3 reads CASSQGAGNTIYF. The CDR3, as DNA: TGTGCCAGCAGCCAGGGTGCTGGAAACACCATATATTTT.